This is a list of T cell receptor beta chains from one sample in a study of PD-L1 blockade in urothelial cancer. Libraries were prepared by immunoSEQ multiplex PCR; TCRdb keeps only in-frame clonotypes and omits some of them. The sample lists tens of thousands of clones, 70% to 90% seen once, with 25% in the top ten. Sample: PBMCs, taken around atezolizumab (anti-PD-L1) treatment. These TCRs come from a donor aged 40 or older with urothelial cancer. Each CDR3 is given with its conserved first and last residue. The order of the fields is J gene, V gene, clone size, D gene, CDR3 protein, CDR3 DNA. The D gene is left open where the match is weak. Expanded clones are given a class, and other clones once, few, many or no size at all.

j_gene: TRBJ2-2
v_gene: TRBV27
abundance: -
d_gene: TRBD2
CDR3aa: CASSFPAGGLTGELFF
CDR3nt: TGTGCCAGCAGTTTCCCAGCGGGAGGGTTGACCGGGGAGCTGTTTTTT

j_gene: TRBJ2-3
v_gene: TRBV6-1
abundance: -
d_gene: -
CDR3aa: CASTRQGLGTDTQYF
CDR3nt: TGTGCCAGCACCCGGCAGGGGCTGGGCACAGATACGCAGTATTTT

j_gene: TRBJ2-1
v_gene: TRBV7-3
abundance: once
d_gene: TRBD2
CDR3aa: CASSNGTTRGHEQFF
CDR3nt: TGTGCCAGCAGCAACGGGACTACACGGGGCCATGAGCAGTTCTTC

j_gene: TRBJ2-7
v_gene: TRBV28
abundance: once
d_gene: TRBD2
CDR3aa: CASSFPPLLAGVIYEQYF
CDR3nt: TGTGCCAGCAGTTTCCCCCCCCTACTAGCGGGAGTGATCTACGAGCAGTACTTC

j_gene: TRBJ2-3
v_gene: TRBV7-6
abundance: -
d_gene: -
CDR3aa: CASSLGAGAGDTQYF
CDR3nt: TGTGCCAGCAGCTTAGGGGCGGGGGCTGGGGATACGCAGTATTTT

j_gene: TRBJ2-5
v_gene: TRBV6-5
abundance: once
d_gene: TRBD1
CDR3aa: CASSPGQILGETQYF
CDR3nt: TGTGCCAGCAGTCCGGGACAGATCCTTGGGGAGACCCAGTACTTC

j_gene: TRBJ1-1
v_gene: TRBV11-3
abundance: -
d_gene: TRBD1
CDR3aa: CASTGRGTGGRLNTEAFF
CDR3nt: TGTGCCAGCACCGGGCGTGGAACAGGGGGCCGTTTGAACACTGAAGCTTTCTTT

j_gene: TRBJ2-5
v_gene: TRBV6-5
abundance: -
d_gene: -
CDR3aa: CASSYGLTPETQYF
CDR3nt: TGTGCCAGCAGTTACGGACTAACCCCCGAGACCCAGTACTTC

j_gene: TRBJ2-5
v_gene: TRBV29-1
abundance: -
d_gene: -
CDR3aa: CSGASWETQYF
CDR3nt: TGCAGCGGCGCATCGTGGGAGACCCAGTACTTC

j_gene: TRBJ2-7
v_gene: TRBV18
abundance: -
d_gene: -
CDR3aa: CASSPGGGTYEQYF
CDR3nt: TGTGCCAGCTCCCCCGGAGGGGGCACCTACGAGCAGTACTTC

j_gene: TRBJ2-1
v_gene: TRBV19
abundance: -
d_gene: -
CDR3aa: CATGPGVGYNEQFF
CDR3nt: TGTGCCACCGGACCGGGGGTAGGCTACAATGAGCAGTTCTTC

j_gene: TRBJ2-5
v_gene: TRBV9
abundance: once
d_gene: TRBD2
CDR3aa: CASSAGLAGAETQYF
CDR3nt: TGTGCCAGCAGCGCAGGGCTAGCGGGAGCAGAGACCCAGTACTTC

j_gene: TRBJ2-5
v_gene: TRBV7-9
abundance: -
d_gene: -
CDR3aa: CASTPGVGQTQETQYF
CDR3nt: TGTGCCAGCACCCCCGGGGTGGGACAAACCCAAGAGACCCAGTACTTC

j_gene: TRBJ1-5
v_gene: TRBV10-2
abundance: -
d_gene: TRBD1
CDR3aa: CASSGQGVQPQHF
CDR3nt: TGCGCCAGCAGCGGACAGGGAGTTCAGCCCCAGCATTTT